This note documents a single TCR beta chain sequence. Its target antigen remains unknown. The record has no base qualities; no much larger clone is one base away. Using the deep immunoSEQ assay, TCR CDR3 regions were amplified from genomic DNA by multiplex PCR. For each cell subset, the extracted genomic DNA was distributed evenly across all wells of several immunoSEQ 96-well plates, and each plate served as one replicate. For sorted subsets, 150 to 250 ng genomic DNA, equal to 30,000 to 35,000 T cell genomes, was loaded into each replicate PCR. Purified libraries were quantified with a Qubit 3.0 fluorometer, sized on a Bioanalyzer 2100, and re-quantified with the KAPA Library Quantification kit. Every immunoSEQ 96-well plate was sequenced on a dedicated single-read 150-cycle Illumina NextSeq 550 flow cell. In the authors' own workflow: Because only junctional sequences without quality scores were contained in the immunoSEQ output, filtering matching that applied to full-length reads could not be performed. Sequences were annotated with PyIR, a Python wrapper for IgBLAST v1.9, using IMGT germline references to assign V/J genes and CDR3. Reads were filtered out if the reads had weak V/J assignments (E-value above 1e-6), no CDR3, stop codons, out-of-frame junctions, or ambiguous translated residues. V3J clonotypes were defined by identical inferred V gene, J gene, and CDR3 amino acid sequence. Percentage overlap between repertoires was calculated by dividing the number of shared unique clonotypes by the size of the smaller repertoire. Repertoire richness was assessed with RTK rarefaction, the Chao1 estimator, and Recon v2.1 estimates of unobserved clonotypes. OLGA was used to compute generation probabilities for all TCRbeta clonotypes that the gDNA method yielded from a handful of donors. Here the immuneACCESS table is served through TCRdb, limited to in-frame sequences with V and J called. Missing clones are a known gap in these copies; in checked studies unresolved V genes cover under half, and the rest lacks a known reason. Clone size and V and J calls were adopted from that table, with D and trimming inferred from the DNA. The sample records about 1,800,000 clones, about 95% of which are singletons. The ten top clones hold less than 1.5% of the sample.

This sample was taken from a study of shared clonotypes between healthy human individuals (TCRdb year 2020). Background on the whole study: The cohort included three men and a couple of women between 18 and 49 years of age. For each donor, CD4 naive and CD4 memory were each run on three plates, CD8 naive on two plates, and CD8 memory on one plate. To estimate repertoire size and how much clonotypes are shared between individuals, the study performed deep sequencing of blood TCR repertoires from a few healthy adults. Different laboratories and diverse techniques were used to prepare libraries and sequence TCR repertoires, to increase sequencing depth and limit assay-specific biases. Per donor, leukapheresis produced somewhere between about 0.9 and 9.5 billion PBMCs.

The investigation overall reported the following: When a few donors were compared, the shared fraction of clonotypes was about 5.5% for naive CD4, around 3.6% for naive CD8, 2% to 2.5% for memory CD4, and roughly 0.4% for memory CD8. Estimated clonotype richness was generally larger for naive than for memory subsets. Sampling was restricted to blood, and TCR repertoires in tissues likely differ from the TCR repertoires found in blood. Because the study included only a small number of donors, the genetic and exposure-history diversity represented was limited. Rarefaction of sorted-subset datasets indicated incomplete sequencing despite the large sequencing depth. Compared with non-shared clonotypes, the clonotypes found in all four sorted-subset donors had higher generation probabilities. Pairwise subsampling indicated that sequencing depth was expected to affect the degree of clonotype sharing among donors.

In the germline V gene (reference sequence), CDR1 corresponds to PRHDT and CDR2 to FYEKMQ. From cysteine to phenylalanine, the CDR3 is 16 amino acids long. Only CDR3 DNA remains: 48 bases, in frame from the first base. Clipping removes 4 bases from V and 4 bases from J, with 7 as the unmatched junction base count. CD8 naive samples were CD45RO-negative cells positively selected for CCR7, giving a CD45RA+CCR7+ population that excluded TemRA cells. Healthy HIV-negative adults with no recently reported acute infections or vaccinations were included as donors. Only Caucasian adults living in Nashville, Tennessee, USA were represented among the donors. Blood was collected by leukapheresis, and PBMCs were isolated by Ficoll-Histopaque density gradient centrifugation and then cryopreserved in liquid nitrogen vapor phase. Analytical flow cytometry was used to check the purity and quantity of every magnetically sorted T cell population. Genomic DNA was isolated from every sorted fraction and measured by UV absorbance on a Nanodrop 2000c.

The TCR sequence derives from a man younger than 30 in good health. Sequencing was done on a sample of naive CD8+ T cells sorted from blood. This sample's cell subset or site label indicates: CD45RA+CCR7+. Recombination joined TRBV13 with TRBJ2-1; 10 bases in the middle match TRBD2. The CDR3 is CASSSRLAGRYNEQFF. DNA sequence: TGTGCCAGCAGCTCCAGACTAGCGGGCAGATACAATGAGCAGTTCTTC. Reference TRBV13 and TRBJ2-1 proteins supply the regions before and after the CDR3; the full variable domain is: AAGVIQSPRHLIKEKRETATLKCYPIPRHDTVYWYQQGPGQDPQFLISFYEKMQSDKGSIPDRFSAQQFSDYHSELNMSSLELGDSALYFCASSSRLAGRYNEQFFGPGTRLTVL.